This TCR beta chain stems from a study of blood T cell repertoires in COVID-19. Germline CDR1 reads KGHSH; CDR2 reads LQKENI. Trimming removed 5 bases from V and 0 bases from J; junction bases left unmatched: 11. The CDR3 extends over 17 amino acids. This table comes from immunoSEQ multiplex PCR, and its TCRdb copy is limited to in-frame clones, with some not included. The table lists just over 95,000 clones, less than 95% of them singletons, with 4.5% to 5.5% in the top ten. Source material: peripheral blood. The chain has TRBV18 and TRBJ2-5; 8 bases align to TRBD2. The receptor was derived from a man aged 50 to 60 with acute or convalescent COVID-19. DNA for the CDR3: TGTGCCAGCTCATCAGACGCTCCTAGCGGGTACCAAGAGACCCAGTACTTC. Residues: CASSSDAPSGYQETQYF.